The present TCR beta chain was sequenced within a study of blood T cell repertoires in COVID-19. Whole-study context: From T cells, B-cell-depleted T cells, or PBMCs came the material, which was cDNA or gDNA.

This CDR3 comprises 11 residues. V was shortened by 6 bases and J by 2 bases, with 5 bases between the two germline ends. Germline values: CDR1 MNHEY, CDR2 SVGAGI. This study enrolled people aged about 18 to 100 from 20 to 25 US geographic areas. Recovery meant two consecutive negative NP/OP PCR tests, professional clearance, or resolved symptoms. Source study methods: By means of reference gene primer amplification, nucleated cell counts were estimated. Sequencing used immunoSEQ multiplex PCR; TCRdb keeps in-frame clones, though not all of them. V, J and clone size reflect that table, while D and trimming were determined from the DNA. The sample comprises roughly 190,000 clones, roughly 83% of which are singletons, and roughly 3% rests with the top ten.

The J gene is TRBJ2-7, the V gene TRBV6-5; no clear D. The sequencing input was PBMCs or T cells enriched from blood (not recorded which). The receptor was isolated from a woman aged 30 to 39 who had recovered from COVID-19. In DNA form, the CDR3 reads TGTGCCAGCAGCACACCCTACGAGCAGTACTTC. The encoded protein is CASSTPYEQYF.